One sample yielded the 14 T cell receptor beta chains listed below, sequenced in a study of cytomegalovirus exposure and HLA in healthy donors. The protocol was immunoSEQ multiplex PCR, while the TCRdb copy is restricted to in-frame clones and leaves out a portion. Of about 64,000 clones in the sample, roughly 95% were seen once. The sequencing sample was made of PBMCs. The receptors stem from a woman under 30 in good health and CMV-seropositive.

This sequence joins TRBV27 and TRBJ2-7; D remains unclear. The CDR3 consists of 12 residues. Germline CDR1 is MNHEY and CDR2 is SMNVEV (reference sequence). The V gene lost 2 bases and the J gene lost 6 bases, with 8 bases spanning the gap. The CDR3: CASSLDSREQYF. The CDR3 nucleotides are TGTGCCAGCAGTTTAGATAGTCGCGAGCAGTACTTC.

This chain joins TRBV7-2 and TRBJ1-1; D remains ambiguous. V was pared by 3 bases and J by 5 bases, with 13 bases between. The CDR3 is made up of 14 amino acids. Germline V lookup: CDR1 SGHTA, CDR2 FQGNSA. This CDR3 is CASSFGKKRTEAFF. The CDR3 coding sequence is TGTGCCAGCAGCTTCGGTAAAAAGAGGACTGAAGCTTTCTTT.

The chain couples TRBV14 to TRBJ1-4, with D tentatively TRBD1 (5 bases). This CDR3 contains 14 residues. The germline CDR1 and CDR2 sequences are SGHDN and FVKESK. Trimming pared 2 bases from V and 8 bases from J, leaving 12 bases between. The CDR3 sequence: CASSQTRGGEKLFF. The CDR3 coding sequence is TGTGCCAGCAGCCAAACAAGGGGAGGAGAAAAACTGTTTTTT.

This chain joins TRBV6-6 and TRBJ1-4; 8 nucleotides align to TRBD1. With V trimmed by 0 bases and J by 6 bases, 3 bases remained unmatched. There are 15 residues in the CDR3. CDR1 and CDR2 from the germline V gene are MNHNY and SVGAGI (reference sequence). The CDR3 reads CASSYSDRAYEKLFF. The DNA for the CDR3 is TGTGCCAGCAGTTACTCGGACAGGGCGTATGAAAAACTGTTTTTT.

The genes are TRBV6-4 and TRBJ1-5; no definite D call. The CDR3 sequence is 18 residues long. Germline V gives CDR1 MRHNA, CDR2 SNTAGT. The germline V and J ends were trimmed by 5 bases and 0 bases, with 20 bases remaining between them. The CDR3 loop reads CASSLPCRRIVSNQPQHF. In nucleotides, the CDR3 is TGTGCCAGCAGTCTCCCCTGCAGGAGGATTGTTAGCAATCAGCCCCAGCATTTT.

V is TRBV30 and J is TRBJ2-1, with TRBD2 identical over 8 bases. Trimming removed 0 bases from V and 6 bases from J; junction bases left unmatched: 10. The germline V gene has CDR1 GTSNPN and CDR2 SVGIG (reference sequence). The CDR3 runs to 16 residues. The CDR3 reads CAWSVLGLAGFNEQFF. The CDR3, as DNA: TGTGCCTGGAGTGTTCTTGGTCTAGCGGGTTTCAATGAGCAGTTCTTC.

The J gene is TRBJ2-1, the V gene TRBV6-5; D not resolved. Germline CDR1 MNHEY, CDR2 SVGAGI. Deletions cut 6 bases from V and 5 bases from J, with 14 bases between. The CDR3 is made up of 14 amino acids. DNA for the CDR3: TGTGCCAGCAGCCTCACCCCCTATAACAATGAGCAGTTCTTC. Protein: CASSLTPYNNEQFF.

The chain couples TRBV9 to TRBJ1-3, with unresolved D. V dropped 3 bases and J dropped 0 bases, with 7 bases sitting between them. CDR1 and CDR2 from the germline V gene are SGDLS and YYNGEE. The CDR3 consists of 14 residues. CDR3 bases: TGTGCCAGCAGCGCGCAGAACTCTGGAAACACCATATATTTT. Its translation is CASSAQNSGNTIYF.

The rearrangement joins TRBV7-9 to TRBJ1-1; D is possibly TRBD1 (5 bases). This CDR3 comprises 13 residues. Trimming pared 4 bases from V and 10 bases from J, leaving 16 bases between. The germline CDR1 and CDR2 sequences are SEHNR and FQNEAQ (reference sequence). CDR3 sequence reads: CASSSMGLPVAFF. The CDR3 nucleotides are TGTGCCAGCAGCTCGATGGGGCTTCCAGTAGCTTTCTTT.

The chain carries TRBV2 and TRBJ2-2; 11 bases agree with TRBD2. J was trimmed by 4 bases and V by 6 bases; bases with no gene match: 10. Germline loops: CDR1 SNHLY, CDR2 FYNNEI. The length of the CDR3 is 17 residues. CDR3 nucleotides: TGTGCCAGCAGCCGAACTAGCGGGAGAAGTTCCACCGGGGAGCTGTTTTTT. Amino acid sequence: CASSRTSGRSSTGELFF.

In DNA, the CDR3 is TGTGCCATCAGTGATACCAGGGATACACCCCTCCACTTT. The encoded protein is CAISDTRDTPLHF. This chain joins TRBV10-3 and TRBJ1-6, with D perhaps TRBD1 (5 bases). With 3 bases removed from V and 11 bases from J, the gap between germline ends came to 11 bases. The CDR3 extends over 13 amino acids. Looked up from germline, CDR1 is ENHRY and CDR2 is SYGVKD.

The chain joins TRBV19 to TRBJ1-1; 8 bases are shared with TRBD1. J was trimmed by 0 bases and V by 3 bases; bases with no gene match: 3. The CDR3 runs 15 residues. From germline, CDR1 is LNHDA and CDR2 SQIVND (reference sequence). CDR3 sequence (DNA): TGTGCCAGTAGTATTCCAGGGGGCGTGAACACTGAAGCTTTCTTT. Protein product: CASSIPGGVNTEAFF.

The chain couples TRBV19 to TRBJ2-7; the D gene is possibly TRBD1 (5 bases). Germline CDR1 reads LNHDA; CDR2 reads SQIVND (reference sequence). The CDR3 has 13 amino acids. V dropped 7 bases and J dropped 3 bases, with 13 bases sitting between them. CDR3 residues: CASNALDSYEQYF. The CDR3 bases are TGTGCCAGTAATGCCCTAGACAGCTACGAGCAGTACTTC.

J is TRBJ2-7 and V is TRBV27; D is perhaps TRBD2 (5 bases). The CDR3 is 17 residues long. V lost 2 bases to trimming and J lost 2 bases, with 19 bases between them. Germline lookup yields CDR1 MNHEY and CDR2 SMNVEV (reference sequence). The CDR3 DNA reads TGTGCCAGCAGTTTAAGAGGGAAGGGCGGGCGTCCCTACGAGCAGTACTTC. Translated: CASSLRGKGGRPYEQYF.